This T cell receptor (beta chain) was sequenced during a study of CD8 T cells in ankylosing spondylitis. TCRdb reprocessed the 5' RACE reads via MiXCR and lists one record per CDR3 protein. The table shows about 330,000 distinct CDR3 sequences, with 6.5% to 10% occurring only once. Trimming left V 0 bases short and J 8 bases short, with 3 bases between. Germline V CDR1 and CDR2: SGHTA, FQGNSA. CDR3 length: 11 amino acids. Turning to this clonotype: Antigen: not known. This could be a read error, since a much larger clone is one nucleotide away.

Study-level findings and limits: Seemingly characteristic of ankylosing spondylitis blood was a TCR beta motif consisting of roughly 8 highly homologous variants.

Material: blood, either unsorted or a sorted T cell fraction (not recorded which). The sequence came from a male donor with ankylosing spondylitis. This rearrangement joins TRBV7-2 to TRBJ2-3; unclear D gene. The CDR3 spells CASSLAATQYF. The CDR3, as DNA: TGTGCCAGCAGCTTAGCAGCTACGCAGTATTTT.